This T cell receptor beta chain was sequenced in a study of blood T cell repertoires in COVID-19. Enrollment of patients from Seattle took place during active infection, with longitudinal follow-up. The protocol was immunoSEQ multiplex PCR, while the TCRdb copy is restricted to in-frame clones and leaves out a portion. The data hold 300,000 to 450,000 clones, with about 89% observed a single time. V trimming: 5 bases; J trimming: 7 bases; junction bases outside the gene matches: 6. This CDR3 spans 14 amino acids. Germline CDR1 is LNHDA and CDR2 is SQIVND (reference sequence). The chain carries TRBV19 and TRBJ2-1, with TRBD1 matching over 9 bases. This sequence originates from a woman in her 30s with COVID-19, enrolled during active disease. The sequenced sample was peripheral blood. CDR3: CASSPGQGTNEQFF. In DNA form, the CDR3 reads TGTGCCAGTAGTCCGGGACAGGGAACGAATGAGCAGTTCTTC.